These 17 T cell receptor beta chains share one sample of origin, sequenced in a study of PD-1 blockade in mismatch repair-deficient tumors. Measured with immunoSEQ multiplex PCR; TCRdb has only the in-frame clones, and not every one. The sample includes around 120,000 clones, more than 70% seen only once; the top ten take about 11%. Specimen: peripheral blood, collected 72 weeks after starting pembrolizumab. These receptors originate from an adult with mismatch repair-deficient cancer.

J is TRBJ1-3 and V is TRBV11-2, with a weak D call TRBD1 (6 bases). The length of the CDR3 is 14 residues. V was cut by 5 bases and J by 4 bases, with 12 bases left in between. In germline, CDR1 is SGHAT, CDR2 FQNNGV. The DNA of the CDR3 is TGTGCCAGCAGCCCATGGACAGAGGGAAACACCATATATTTT. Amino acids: CASSPWTEGNTIYF. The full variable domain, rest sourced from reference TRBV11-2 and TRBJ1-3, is EAGVAQSPRYKIIEKRQSVAFWCNPISGHATLYWYQQILGQGPKLLIQFQNNGVVDDSQLPKDRFSAERLKGVDSTLKIQPAKLEDSAVYLCASSPWTEGNTIYFGEGSWLTVV.

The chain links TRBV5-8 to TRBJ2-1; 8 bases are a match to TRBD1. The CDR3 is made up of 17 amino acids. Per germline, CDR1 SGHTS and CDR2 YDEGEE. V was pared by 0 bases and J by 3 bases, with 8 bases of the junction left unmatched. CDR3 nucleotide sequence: TGTGCCAGCAGCTTGGCCGGGGCAGGGGGCGGCTACAATGAGCAGTTCTTC. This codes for CASSLAGAGGGYNEQFF.

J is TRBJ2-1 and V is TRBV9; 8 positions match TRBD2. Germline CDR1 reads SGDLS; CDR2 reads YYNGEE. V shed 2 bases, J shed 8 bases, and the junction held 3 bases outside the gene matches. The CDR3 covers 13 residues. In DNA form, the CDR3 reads TGTGCCAGCAGCGTTAAAGCGGGGGATGAGCAGTTCTTC. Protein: CASSVKAGDEQFF. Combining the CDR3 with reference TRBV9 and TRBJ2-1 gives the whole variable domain DSGVTQTPKHLITATGQRVTLRCSPRSGDLSVYWYQQSLDQGLQFLIQYYNGEERAKGNILERFSAQQFPDLHSELNLSSLELGDSALYFCASSVKAGDEQFFGPGTRLTVL.

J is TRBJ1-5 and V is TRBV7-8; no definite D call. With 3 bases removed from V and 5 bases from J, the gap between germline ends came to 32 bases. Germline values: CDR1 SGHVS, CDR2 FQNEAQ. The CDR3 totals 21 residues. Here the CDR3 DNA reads TGTGCCAGCAGCTTTCGACCGTGGACCCAAAGCCCTCCGGGTATGGATCAGCCCCAGCATTTT. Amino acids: CASSFRPWTQSPPGMDQPQHF.

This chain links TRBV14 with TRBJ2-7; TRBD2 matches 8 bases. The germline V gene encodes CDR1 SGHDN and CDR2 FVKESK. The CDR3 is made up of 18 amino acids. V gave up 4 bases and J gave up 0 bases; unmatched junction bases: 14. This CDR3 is CASSLSGTRSPRSYEQYF. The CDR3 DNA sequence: TGTGCCAGCAGCCTCTCCGGGACTAGATCTCCCCGCTCCTACGAGCAGTACTTC.

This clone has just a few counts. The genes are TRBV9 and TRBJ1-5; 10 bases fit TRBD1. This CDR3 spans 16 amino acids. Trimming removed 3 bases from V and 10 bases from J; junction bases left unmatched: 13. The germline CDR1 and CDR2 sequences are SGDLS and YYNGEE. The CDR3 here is CASSEGTGEWNDPQHF. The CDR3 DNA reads TGTGCCAGCAGCGAGGGGACAGGGGAATGGAATGATCCCCAGCATTTT.

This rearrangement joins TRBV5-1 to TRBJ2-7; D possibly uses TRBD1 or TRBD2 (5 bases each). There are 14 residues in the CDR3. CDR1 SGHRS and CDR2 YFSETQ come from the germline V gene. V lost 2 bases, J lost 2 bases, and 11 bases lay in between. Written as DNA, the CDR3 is TGCGCCAGCAGCTTCCGGACGGGACCCTACGAGCAGTACTTC. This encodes CASSFRTGPYEQYF.

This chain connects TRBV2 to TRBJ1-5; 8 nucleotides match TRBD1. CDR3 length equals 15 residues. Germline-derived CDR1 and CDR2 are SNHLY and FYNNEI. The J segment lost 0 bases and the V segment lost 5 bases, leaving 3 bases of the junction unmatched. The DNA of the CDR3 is TGTGCCAGCAGTCAGGGGGCTATTAGCAATCAGCCCCAGCATTTT. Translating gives CASSQGAISNQPQHF. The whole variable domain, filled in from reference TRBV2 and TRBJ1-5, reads EPEVTQTPSHQVTQMGQEVILRCVPISNHLYFYWYRQILGQKVEFLVSFYNNEISEKSEIFDDQFSVERPDGSNFTLKIRSTKLEDSAMYFCASSQGAISNQPQHFGDGTRLSIL.

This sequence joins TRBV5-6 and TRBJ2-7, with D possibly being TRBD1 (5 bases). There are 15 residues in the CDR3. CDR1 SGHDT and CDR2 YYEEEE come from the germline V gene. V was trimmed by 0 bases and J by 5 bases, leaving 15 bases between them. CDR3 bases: TGTGCCAGCAGCTTGGTCGCAGGGCCAGTGCACGAGCAGTACTTC. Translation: CASSLVAGPVHEQYF.

The CDR3 sequence: CASSEAAGLNNIQYF. The CDR3 DNA is TGTGCCAGCAGTGAAGCGGCAGGGCTTAACAACATTCAGTACTTC. V is TRBV2 and J is TRBJ2-4, with D perhaps TRBD1 (5 bases). This CDR3 region has 15 residues. Per the germline V gene, CDR1 is SNHLY and CDR2 is FYNNEI. Trimming pared 0 bases from V and 7 bases from J, leaving 13 bases between.

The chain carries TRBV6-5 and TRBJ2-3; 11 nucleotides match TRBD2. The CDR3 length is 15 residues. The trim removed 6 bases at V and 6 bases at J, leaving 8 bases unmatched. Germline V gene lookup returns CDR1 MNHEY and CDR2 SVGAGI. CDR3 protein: CASSRTSGRGDTQYF. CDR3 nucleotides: TGTGCCAGCAGCCGAACTAGCGGGAGAGGGGATACGCAGTATTTT.

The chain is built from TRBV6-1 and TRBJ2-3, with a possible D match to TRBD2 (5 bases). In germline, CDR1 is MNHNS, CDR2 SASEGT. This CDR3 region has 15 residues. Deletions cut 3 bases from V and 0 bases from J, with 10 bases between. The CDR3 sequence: CASSDPGRSTDTQYF. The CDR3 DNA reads TGTGCCAGCAGTGACCCGGGGAGAAGCACAGATACGCAGTATTTT.

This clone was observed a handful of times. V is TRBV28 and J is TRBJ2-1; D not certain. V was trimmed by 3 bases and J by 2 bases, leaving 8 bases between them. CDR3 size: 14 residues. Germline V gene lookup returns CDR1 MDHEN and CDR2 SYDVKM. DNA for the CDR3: TGTGCCAGCAGTTTGGGCGGAGCCTACAATGAGCAGTTCTTC. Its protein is CASSLGGAYNEQFF. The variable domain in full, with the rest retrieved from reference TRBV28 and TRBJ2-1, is DVKVTQSSRYLVKRTGEKVFLECVQDMDHENMFWYRQDPGLGLRLIYFSYDVKMKEKGDIPEGYSVSREKKERFSLILESASTNQTSMYLCASSLGGAYNEQFFGPGTRLTVL.

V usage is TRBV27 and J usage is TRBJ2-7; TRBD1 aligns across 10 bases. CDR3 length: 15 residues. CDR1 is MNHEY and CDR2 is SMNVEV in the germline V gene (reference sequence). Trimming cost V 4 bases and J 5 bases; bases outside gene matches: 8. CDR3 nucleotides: TGTGCCAGCAGTTGGCGACAGGGGGCAACCAACGAGCAGTACTTC. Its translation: CASSWRQGATNEQYF.

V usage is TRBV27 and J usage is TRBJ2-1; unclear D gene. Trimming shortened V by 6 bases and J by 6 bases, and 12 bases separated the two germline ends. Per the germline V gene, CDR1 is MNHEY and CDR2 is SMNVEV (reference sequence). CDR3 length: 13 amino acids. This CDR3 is CASSRQGGNEQFF. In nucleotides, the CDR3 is TGTGCCAGCAGCCGCCAAGGTGGCAATGAGCAGTTCTTC.

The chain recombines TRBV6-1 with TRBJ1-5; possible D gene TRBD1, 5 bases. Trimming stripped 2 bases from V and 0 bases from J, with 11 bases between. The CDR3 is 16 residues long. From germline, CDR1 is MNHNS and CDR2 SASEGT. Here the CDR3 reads CASSEWGGDSNQPQHF. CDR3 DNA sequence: TGTGCCAGCAGTGAATGGGGGGGAGATAGCAATCAGCCCCAGCATTTT.

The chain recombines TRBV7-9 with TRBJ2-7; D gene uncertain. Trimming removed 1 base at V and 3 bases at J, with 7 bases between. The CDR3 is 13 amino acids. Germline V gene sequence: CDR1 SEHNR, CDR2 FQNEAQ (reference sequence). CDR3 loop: CASSLDLSYEQYF. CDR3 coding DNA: TGTGCCAGCAGCTTAGATTTGAGCTACGAGCAGTACTTC.